Below are 8 T cell receptor beta chains sequenced from a single sample in a study of MAIT cells during Salmonella Paratyphi A infection. Study results and limitations: MAIT TRBV usage was oligoclonal, favouring TRBV20 and TRBV6.

TCRdb called the 5' RACE reads again in MiXCR, with one record for every CDR3 protein. The sample records hundreds of distinct CDR3 sequences, approximately 30% being singletons. Time point meaning: mid-infection, around enteric fever diagnosis. Flow cytometry identified and sorted MAIT cells as Valpha7.2+ CD161+ T cells. No antigen has been identified for these receptors. Sequenced material: MAIT cells from PBMCs, taken at the middle sampling point of the challenge study. The receptors derive from a person between 18 and 69 years old who was deliberately infected with Salmonella Paratyphi A in a paratyphoid fever challenge study.

The V call is TRBV10-3, the J call TRBJ1-1; TRBD1 matches at 11 bases. J gave up 4 bases and V 0 bases, and 4 bases lay outside the gene matches. The CDR3 extends over 16 amino acids. Germline CDR1 reads ENHRY; CDR2 reads SYGVKD. The CDR3 bases are TGTGCCATCAGTGAGTCGGAAGGGACAGGGGGCACTGAAGCTTTCTTT. Residues: CAISESEGTGGTEAFF.

With respect to this clonotype: Because the CDR3 is missing its conserved closing phenylalanine or tryptophan, this is likely a read error. It is unclear where the CDR3 begins or ends on the DNA, so no DNA is shown, and the CDR3 is as TCRdb lists it. The chain employs TRBV20-1 and TRBJ1-1. Germline CDR1 DFQATT, CDR2 SNEGSKA (reference sequence). The CDR3 length equals 13 residues, ends included. The CDR3: CSATGGLNTEACG.

This clonotype has just a few counts. The CDR3 reads CASSRGRDTDTQYF. The CDR3 DNA sequence: TGTGCCAGCAGTCGAGGGAGGGACACAGATACGCAGTATTTT. The chain recombines TRBV6-2 or TRBV6-3 with TRBJ2-3; 7 nucleotides match TRBD2. With V trimmed by 5 bases and J by 2 bases, 4 bases remained unmatched. Germline V gene lookup returns CDR1 MNHEY and CDR2 SVGEGT. This CDR3 is 14 amino acids long.

This clonotype is medium-sized within its sample. The genes are TRBV20-1 and TRBJ1-5; maybe TRBD1 (5 bases). CDR3 size: 14 residues. CDR1 is DFQATT and CDR2 is SNEGSKA in the germline V gene (reference sequence). The V and J ends lost 6 bases and 0 bases respectively, with 12 bases between them. The CDR3 region is CSASQGYSNQPQHF. The DNA for the CDR3 is TGCAGTGCAAGTCAGGGCTATAGCAATCAGCCCCAGCATTTT.

This clonotype is judged medium-sized (0.01 to 0.1%). The CDR3 nucleotides read TGTGCCAGCAGTGTCGGGACGGAAAGCTCCTATAATTCACCCCTCCACTTT. Protein sequence: CASSVGTESSYNSPLHF. This rearrangement joins TRBV28 to TRBJ1-6, with D perhaps TRBD1 (5 bases). In germline, CDR1 is MDHEN, CDR2 SYDVKM. V shed 5 bases and J shed 0 bases, with 14 bases lying between them. CDR3 length: 17 residues. The variable domain in full, completed from reference TRBV28 and TRBJ1-6, reads DVKVTQSSRYLVKRTGEKVFLECVQDMDHENMFWYRQDPGLGLRLIYFSYDVKMKEKGDIPEGYSVSREKKERFSLILESASTNQTSMYLCASSVGTESSYNSPLHFGNGTRLTVT.

The rearrangement uses TRBV15 and TRBJ2-1; 7 nucleotides match TRBD2. Germline lookup yields CDR1 LNHNV and CDR2 YYDKDF (reference sequence). The CDR3 is 15 amino acids. The V gene end was trimmed by 0 bases and the J gene end by 4 bases; junction bases not matched to a gene: 3. Here the CDR3 DNA reads TGTGCCACCAGCAGAGATCGGGGAGGGTACAATGAGCAGTTCTTC. Translated, it gives CATSRDRGGYNEQFF.

In its sample, this clonotype ranks as medium-sized (0.01 to 0.1%). The chain couples TRBV6-4 to TRBJ2-3, with 10 bases identical to TRBD2. This CDR3 is 15 amino acids long. CDR1 and CDR2 from the germline V gene are MRHNA and SNTAGT. The ends lost 0 bases at V and 4 bases at J; junction bases unmatched: 1. The CDR3 here is CASSDSAGGPDTQYF. DNA for the CDR3: TGTGCCAGCAGTGACTCAGCGGGAGGGCCAGATACGCAGTATTTT.

By its share, this clonotype is large. This sequence joins TRBV29-1 and TRBJ2-1; maybe TRBD2 (5 bases). This CDR3 contains 15 residues. Looked up from germline, CDR1 is SQVTM and CDR2 is ANQGSEA. V was shortened by 4 bases and J by 4 bases, with 17 bases between the two germline ends. In DNA form, the CDR3 reads TGCAGCGTTGCGTCGGGCGGAGGAGATTACAATGAGCAGTTCTTC. It specifies CSVASGGGDYNEQFF.